This T cell receptor beta chain derives from a study of blood T cells in healthy people across ages. This CDR3 contains 18 residues. CDR1 MNHEY and CDR2 SVGAGI come from the germline V gene. The V and J ends lost 4 bases and 7 bases, in that order; junction bases with no gene match: 16. A J-beta primer mix and a sample-barcoded 5' primer were used in a second PCR of roughly 6 to 11 cycles. TCRdb processed the 5' RACE reads anew with MiXCR; each CDR3 protein has one entry. This sample has some 1.8 million distinct CDR3 sequences, with approximately 40% found just once. Regarding this clonotype: Its antigen is not identified.

Overall study results and limits: When one million T cells were used, diversity estimates were thought to be underestimates. Per-million-T-cell TCR beta diversity fell roughly linearly with age. It was the long-lived donors that had more naive CD4+ cells and higher diversity than aged donors.

The source of this sequence is a human donor in good health. This sequence joins TRBV6-5 and TRBJ2-1; 10 bases match TRBD1. Sequences were obtained from blood. The DNA of the CDR3 is TGTGCCAGCAGTTCCCATCCGAGGACAGGGGGTGTCGGGAATGAGCAGTTCTTC. The encoded protein is CASSSHPRTGGVGNEQFF.